The T cell receptor (beta chain) under discussion was sequenced for a study of regulatory T cells in long-lasting Graves disease. The CDR3 has 18 amino acids. V was cut by 0 bases and J by 1 base, with 17 bases left in between. In germline, CDR1 is SGHRS, CDR2 YFSETQ. Time point described: newly diagnosed GD, antithyroid drugs for less than 3 months. PBMCs provided the RNA from which the TCR library was made. Both iRepertoire HTBI primers and Arm-PCR of CDR3 regions were used to build the TCR beta libraries. TCRdb independently ran MiXCR on the multiplex PCR reads; one entry per CDR3 protein. The sample yields roughly 430,000 distinct CDR3 sequences, about a sixth seen once. The same data also went into a second study, on T cells in Graves' hyperthyroidism and ophthalmopathy.

This specimen was peripheral blood mononuclear cells (PBMCs), taken at new diagnosis, from a patient treated with antithyroid drugs. The origin of this receptor is a woman between 25 and 40 years old with Graves disease. The chain combines TRBV5-1 with TRBJ2-4, with D tentatively TRBD1 or TRBD2 (6 bases each). The CDR3 is CASSLEVFGGLAKNIQYF. The CDR3 nucleotides are TGCGCCAGCAGCTTGGAGGTTTTTGGGGGGCTGGCCAAAAACATTCAGTACTTC.